This TCR beta chain emerged from a study of cytomegalovirus exposure and HLA in healthy donors. A remark on this clone: As yet, its antigen is unknown.

General observations from the study: Productive rates of about 90% or about 30% were seen for most TCR beta V segments in an earlier analysis. One variant, a missense change in DCLRE1C, was linked in a later analysis to TCR beta V- and J-gene trimming. Fewer N-insertions than the approximately 700-donor mean were reportedly shown by an Asian-associated ancestry cluster in a later analysis. It emerged from a later analysis that several of the most significant clusters appeared to be linked to common viral pathogens.

CDR3 length: 11 residues. From germline, CDR1 is DFQATT and CDR2 SNEGSKA (reference sequence). Trimming stripped 6 bases from V and 0 bases from J, with 5 bases between. Primers included in the PCR were 60 Vbeta and 13 Jbeta primers. Sequencing used immunoSEQ multiplex PCR; TCRdb keeps in-frame clones, though not all of them. The table shows some 120,000 clones, with less than 70% occurring only once. The chain couples TRBV20-1 to TRBJ1-1; D perhaps matches TRBD1 (5 bases). Source material: PBMCs. This TCR was sampled from a woman aged 25 to 39 in good health and CMV-seronegative. CDR3: CSARVNTEAFF. Written as DNA, the CDR3 is TGCAGTGCCAGGGTGAACACTGAAGCTTTCTTT.